These T cell receptor beta chains were read from a single sample in a study of cytomegalovirus exposure and HLA in healthy donors. TCRdb keeps only in-frame clones here, not all; method: immunoSEQ multiplex PCR. The repertoire includes approximately 50,000 clones, 83% of them detected once, and roughly 4.5% sits in the top ten. Sequencing was done on a sample of PBMCs. These receptors were collected from a man younger than 40 in good health and CMV-seronegative. Each CDR3 is given with its conserved first and last residue. Fields, in order: CDR3 length, J gene, D gene, clone size, V gene, CDR3 DNA, CDR3 protein. A D gene is named only where the DNA matches it firmly. The size entry is marked missing in some rows and otherwise reads once, few, many or a size class.

length: 14
J: TRBJ2-7
D: .
size: .
V: TRBV6-1
DNA: TGTGCCAGCAATGGCATCGGGTTAGACTACGAGCAGTACTTC
CDR3: CASNGIGLDYEQYF

length: 15
J: TRBJ1-5
D: .
size: .
V: TRBV4-3
DNA: TGCGCCAGCAGCCAAGGTTCAGGGAACAATCAGCCCCAGCATTTT
CDR3: CASSQGSGNNQPQHF

length: 17
J: TRBJ2-3
D: TRBD2
size: .
V: TRBV2
DNA: TGTGCCAGCAGAGTAATATTAGCGGGAGCTAGCACAGATACGCAGTATTTT
CDR3: CASRVILAGASTDTQYF

length: 12
J: TRBJ1-5
D: .
size: few
V: TRBV5-6
DNA: TGTGCCAGCAGCTTGCGAGGTCAGCCCCAGCATTTT
CDR3: CASSLRGQPQHF

length: 15
J: TRBJ1-2
D: .
size: .
V: TRBV7-8
DNA: TGTGCCAGCAGCTTAATCTCGGGGGAGGGCTATGGCTACACCTTC
CDR3: CASSLISGEGYGYTF

length: 15
J: TRBJ2-3
D: TRBD2
size: once
V: TRBV7-2
DNA: TGTGCCAGCAGCGCAGGGGCGGGAGGGCTCGATCCGCAGTATTTT
CDR3: CASSAGAGGLDPQYF

length: 15
J: TRBJ1-6
D: TRBD1
size: .
V: TRBV5-4
DNA: TGTGCCAGCAGCTTGGATGGGACAGTATCGTCGCCCCTCCACTTT
CDR3: CASSLDGTVSSPLHF

length: 15
J: TRBJ2-7
D: TRBD2
size: .
V: TRBV6-5
DNA: TGTGCCAGCAGTTACGGGCGGGAGTACACCTACGAGCAGTACTTC
CDR3: CASSYGREYTYEQYF

length: 14
J: TRBJ1-5
D: TRBD1
size: once
V: TRBV23-1
DNA: TGCGCCAGCAGTCAATCGACAGGGTGGGGGCCCCAGCATTTT
CDR3: CASSQSTGWGPQHF

length: 15
J: TRBJ2-5
D: TRBD1
size: .
V: TRBV11-3
DNA: TGTGCCAGCGGTAGGGACAGGGGGTTTTGGGGGACCCAGTACTTC
CDR3: CASGRDRGFWGTQYF

length: 15
J: TRBJ1-2
D: TRBD1
size: .
V: TRBV18
DNA: TGTGCCAGCTCCCTAGGGACAGGGGGCTTCTATGGCTACACCTTC
CDR3: CASSLGTGGFYGYTF

length: 17
J: TRBJ2-7
D: .
size: .
V: TRBV12-2
DNA: TGTGCAAGTCGCTTAGCTGACTGTTGGGGCGCAGATCACGAGCAGTACTTC
CDR3: CASRLADCWGADHEQYF

length: 12
J: TRBJ2-7
D: .
size: .
V: TRBV5-3
DNA: TGTGCCAGAAGCTTGGTGGGGACTCCACGGCTCTTC
CDR3: CARSLVGTPRLF

length: 13
J: TRBJ2-5
D: .
size: .
V: TRBV7-5
DNA: TGTGCCAGAAGCTATCGACAGGGAGAGACCCAGTACTTC
CDR3: CARSYRQGETQYF

length: 13
J: TRBJ2-1
D: .
size: .
V: TRBV11-3
DNA: TGTGCCAGCAGCTTAGACCAGTTCAATGAGCAGTTCTTC
CDR3: CASSLDQFNEQFF

length: 14
J: TRBJ2-7
D: TRBD2
size: .
V: TRBV29-1
DNA: TGCAGCGTCCAAAGCGGGGGGAGCTCCTACGAGCAGTACTTC
CDR3: CSVQSGGSSYEQYF

length: 16
J: TRBJ2-1
D: .
size: .
V: TRBV15
DNA: TGTGCCACCAGCCCGCTTGCGGTTAGCTCCTACAATGAGCAGTTCTTC
CDR3: CATSPLAVSSYNEQFF

length: 15
J: TRBJ2-6
D: .
size: .
V: TRBV27
DNA: TGTGCCAGCAGTTCCTTATTCTCTGGGGCCAACGTCCTGACTTTC
CDR3: CASSSLFSGANVLTF

length: 15
J: TRBJ2-7
D: TRBD1
size: .
V: TRBV29-1
DNA: TGCAGCGTCCAAGGGGGGACAGGGGCGACCTACGAGCAGTACTTC
CDR3: CSVQGGTGATYEQYF

length: 15
J: TRBJ2-2
D: TRBD2
size: .
V: TRBV6-6
DNA: TGTGCCAGCTGGGGTTGGGGGGGGGACACCGGGGAGCTGTTTTTT
CDR3: CASWGWGGDTGELFF

length: 17
J: TRBJ1-3
D: TRBD1
size: .
V: TRBV7-9
DNA: TGTGCCAGCAGCCCTACCGGGACAGGGATGTTTGGAAACACCATATATTTT
CDR3: CASSPTGTGMFGNTIYF

length: 15
J: TRBJ1-4
D: .
size: .
V: TRBV11-2
DNA: TGTGCCAGCAGCCCCCCCTTAGTAACTAATGAAAAACTGTTTTTT
CDR3: CASSPPLVTNEKLFF

length: 14
J: TRBJ1-1
D: TRBD1
size: .
V: TRBV13
DNA: TGTGCCAGCAGCTTCGCAGGGGGGAACACTGAAGCTTTCTTT
CDR3: CASSFAGGNTEAFF

length: 18
J: TRBJ1-1
D: TRBD1
size: .
V: TRBV7-9
DNA: TGTGCCAGCAGCTTAGTCGGCCGACAGGGACGGCTTAACACTGAAGCTTTCTTT
CDR3: CASSLVGRQGRLNTEAFF

length: 16
J: TRBJ1-6
D: TRBD1
size: .
V: TRBV5-1
DNA: TGCGCCAGCAGCGGGACAGGGGGACAAGGGAATTCACCCCTCCACTTT
CDR3: CASSGTGGQGNSPLHF

length: 13
J: TRBJ2-7
D: TRBD1
size: .
V: TRBV6-5
DNA: TGTGCCAGCAGTTACTCGACAGGGTTCGAGCAGTACTTC
CDR3: CASSYSTGFEQYF

length: 18
J: TRBJ2-6
D: TRBD1
size: .
V: TRBV5-4
DNA: TGTGCCAGCAGTTTTCCACCGGGACAGAGCTCTGGGGCCAACGTCCTGACTTTC
CDR3: CASSFPPGQSSGANVLTF

length: 16
J: TRBJ1-6
D: TRBD1
size: .
V: TRBV7-2
DNA: TGTGCCAGCAGCTTAGCCACAGGGGCTAGGAATTCACCCCTCCACTTT
CDR3: CASSLATGARNSPLHF

length: 14
J: TRBJ1-1
D: .
size: few
V: TRBV18
DNA: TGTGCCAGCTCACCACGGACAGATCCCACTGAAGCTTTCTTT
CDR3: CASSPRTDPTEAFF

length: 14
J: TRBJ1-3
D: .
size: .
V: TRBV30
DNA: TGTGCCTGGAGTGTAGGGGGGGCCGGAAACACCATATATTTT
CDR3: CAWSVGGAGNTIYF

length: 11
J: TRBJ2-5
D: .
size: .
V: TRBV6-1
DNA: TGTGCCAGCAGTGAACTGGAGACCCAGTACTTC
CDR3: CASSELETQYF